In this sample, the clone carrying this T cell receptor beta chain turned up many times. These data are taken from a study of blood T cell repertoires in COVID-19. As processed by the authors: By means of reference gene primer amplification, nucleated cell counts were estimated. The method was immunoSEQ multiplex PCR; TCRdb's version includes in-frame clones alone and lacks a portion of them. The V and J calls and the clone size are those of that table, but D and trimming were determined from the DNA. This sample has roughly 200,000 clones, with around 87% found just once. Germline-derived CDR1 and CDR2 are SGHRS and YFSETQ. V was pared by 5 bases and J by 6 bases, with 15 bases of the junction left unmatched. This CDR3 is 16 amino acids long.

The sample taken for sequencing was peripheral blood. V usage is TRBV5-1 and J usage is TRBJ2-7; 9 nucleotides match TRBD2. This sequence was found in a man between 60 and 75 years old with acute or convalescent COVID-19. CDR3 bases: TGCGCCAGCAGTCCTTTAGCGGGGGCGCCCGGAGCCGAGCAGTACTTC. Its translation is CASSPLAGAPGAEQYF.